This passage covers 26 T cell receptor beta chains from one sample sequenced in a study of beta chain features in type 1 diabetes (dated by TCRdb to between 2018 and 2020). Receptor amplification or capture employed the immunoSEQ multiplex PCR assay. All of the isolated RNA was reverse transcribed with the High Capacity cDNA Reverse Transcription Kit, so expressed TCRB transcripts were sequenced. TCRdb limited this immuneACCESS table to in-frame rearrangements with V and J called. A share of clones is missing; checked studies link under half to unresolved V genes, and the rest is unexplained. The sample table records fewer than 200,000 clones; about 13% of these occur just once. The ten largest make up 0.5% to 0.75% of the sample. Input material: central memory CD4+ T cells from blood. The receptors shown here come from a woman younger than 35 in good health.

The V call is TRBV27, the J call TRBJ2-1; 8 nucleotides line up with TRBD2. Germline V gives CDR1 MNHEY, CDR2 SMNVEV (reference sequence). The V segment lost 0 bases and the J segment 8 bases; nucleotides outside the gene matches: 9. This CDR3 contains 16 residues. The CDR3 protein is CASSLSSASGRYEQFF. CDR3 coding DNA: TGTGCCAGCAGTTTATCGTCGGCTAGCGGGCGCTATGAGCAGTTCTTC.

In nucleotides, the CDR3 is TGTGCCAGCAGCTTGGCGGGAGCCTTCATCTCCTACAATGAGCAGTTCTTC. Protein: CASSLAGAFISYNEQFF. The chain employs TRBV7-2 and TRBJ2-1, with 7 bases lining up with TRBD2. Germline loops: CDR1 SGHTA, CDR2 FQGNSA. The CDR3 sequence is 17 residues long. V lost 3 bases, J lost 0 bases, and 8 bases stayed unmatched.

There are a few counts of this clone. The junction departs from germline at one end; a sequencing error may be responsible. This rearrangement joins TRBV2 to TRBJ2-5, with D perhaps TRBD2 (6 bases). The CDR3 consists of 10 residues. Germline V CDR1 and CDR2: SNHLY, FYNNEI. The CDR3 spells CASSAGGGNF. CDR3 DNA sequence: TGTGCCAGCAGTGCCGGTGGGGGGAACTTC.

This clone was seen ten or more times. CDR3 residues: CASSRGGPIGDNEQFF. CDR3 bases: TGTGCCAGCTCACGGGGGGGGCCAATCGGAGACAATGAGCAGTTCTTC. V is TRBV18 and J is TRBJ2-1; possible D gene TRBD2, 7 bases. Germline-derived CDR1 and CDR2 are KGHSH and LQKENI. Trimming shortened V by 4 bases and J by 5 bases, and 18 bases separated the two germline ends. The length of the CDR3 is 16 residues.

The chain employs TRBV30 and TRBJ2-1, with 10 positions matching TRBD1. The CDR3 loop spans 14 amino acids. CDR1 and CDR2 (germline): GTSNPN, SVGIG (reference sequence). The J segment lost 10 bases and the V segment lost 3 bases, leaving 9 bases of the junction unmatched. CDR3 protein: CAWRRDRGAFEQFF. The CDR3 coding sequence is TGTGCCTGGAGACGGGACAGGGGCGCGTTCGAGCAGTTCTTC.

This clone was picked up a small number of times. The rearrangement joins TRBV9 to TRBJ2-6; the D is unclear. CDR1 and CDR2 from the germline V gene are SGDLS and YYNGEE. CDR3 length: 16 amino acids. V lost 0 bases and J lost 4, with 11 bases in between. CDR3 amino acids: CASSVGGLSGANVLTF. In DNA, the CDR3 is TGTGCCAGCAGCGTAGGTGGGCTGTCGGGGGCCAACGTCCTGACTTTC.

This clone was counted between two and nine times. The gene calls are TRBV10-3 and TRBJ2-5, with D possibly being TRBD1 (6 bases). V lost 0 bases and J lost 3, with 11 bases in between. CDR1 is ENHRY, CDR2 SYGVKD, per germline. The CDR3 covers 15 residues. The DNA of the CDR3 is TGTGCCATCAGTGAGTCAACAGGGAAAGAAGAGACCCAGTACTTC. Protein: CAISESTGKEETQYF.

CDR3 in amino acids: CASSELAGGKYEQFF. The CDR3 nucleotides read TGTGCCAGCAGTGAACTAGCGGGAGGAAAGTATGAGCAGTTCTTC. This chain uses TRBV25-1 with TRBJ2-1, with 11 bases fitting TRBD2. Losses at the gene ends were 2 bases for V and 8 bases for J; bases not matched to a gene: 5. The CDR3 spans 15 residues. The germline CDR1 and CDR2 sequences are MGHDK and SYGVNS.

The rearrangement joins TRBV19 to TRBJ1-2; no definite D call. V was cut by 7 bases and J by 2 bases, with 11 bases left in between. The CDR3 runs 13 residues. Germline V gene data show CDR1 as LNHDA and CDR2 as SQIVND (reference sequence). Here the CDR3 DNA reads TGTGCCAGTACCCATAGCAAGAACTATGGCTACACCTTC. This codes for CASTHSKNYGYTF.

The table lists this clone with a few counts. This rearrangement joins TRBV6-5 to TRBJ1-1, with TRBD1 as a possible D gene (6 bases). CDR1 is MNHEY and CDR2 is SVGAGI in the germline V gene. V was shortened by 3 bases and J by 3 bases, with 11 bases between the two germline ends. The CDR3 sequence is 14 residues long. The CDR3 here is CASSYRGADTEAFF. In DNA, the CDR3 is TGTGCCAGCAGTTATCGGGGGGCGGACACTGAAGCTTTCTTT.

The chain combines TRBV2 with TRBJ2-3; perhaps TRBD2 as D (6 bases). The germline CDR1 and CDR2 sequences are SNHLY and FYNNEI. This CDR3 spans 15 amino acids. Trimming took off 6 bases at V and 0 bases at J, with 13 bases between the two ends. CDR3 nucleotides: TGTGCCAGCAGCTCCACCCTAGCGAGCACAGATACGCAGTATTTT. This sequence encodes CASSSTLASTDTQYF.

The chain recombines TRBV6-6 with TRBJ1-5; TRBD1 matches 8 bases. Trimming cost V 0 bases and J 4 bases; bases outside gene matches: 2. Germline CDR1 and CDR2: MNHNY and SVGAGI (reference sequence). There are 15 residues in the CDR3. Here the CDR3 DNA reads TGTGCCAGCAGTTACTCGGACAGGGTTAATCAGCCCCAGCATTTT. Translation: CASSYSDRVNQPQHF.

V gene TRBV9 combines with J gene TRBJ1-4; 10 bases are a match to TRBD1. J lost 6 bases, V lost 0 bases, and 5 bases had no gene match. Germline CDR1 is SGDLS and CDR2 is YYNGEE. This CDR3 is 16 amino acids long. CDR3 DNA: TGTGCCAGCAGCGTAGCGCCTGGGACAGGGGATGAAAAACTGTTTTTT. Protein product: CASSVAPGTGDEKLFF.

This clone has just a few counts. The rearrangement joins TRBV5-5 to TRBJ2-1; 10 positions agree with TRBD1. The germline CDR1 and CDR2 sequences are SGHKS and YYEKEE (reference sequence). Trimming cost V 4 bases and J 3 bases; bases outside gene matches: 4. The CDR3 covers 15 residues. CDR3 in DNA: TGTGCCAGCAGCCTCGACAGGGGGCTCTACAATGAGCAGTTCTTC. Translation: CASSLDRGLYNEQFF.

This clone appeared a few times. The chain is built from TRBV29-1 and TRBJ1-1; 10 bases are a match to TRBD1. Germline lookup yields CDR1 SQVTM and CDR2 ANQGSEA. This CDR3 comprises 14 residues. V lost 5 bases, J lost 1 base, and 4 bases stayed unmatched. CDR3: CSVFRTGGNTEAFF. In DNA, the CDR3 is TGCAGCGTTTTCCGGACAGGGGGGAACACTGAAGCTTTCTTT. Using reference TRBV29-1 and TRBJ1-1 for the parts outside the CDR3, the full variable domain is SAVISQKPSRDICQRGTSLTIQCQVDSQVTMMFWYRQQPGQSLTLIATANQGSEATYESGFVIDKFPISRPNLTFSTLTVSNMSPEDSSIYLCSVFRTGGNTEAFFGQGTRLTVV.

The chain links TRBV7-9 to TRBJ1-2; D not resolved. Looked up from germline, CDR1 is SEHNR and CDR2 is FQNEAQ (reference sequence). The CDR3 totals 12 residues. Trimming cost V 7 bases and J 3 bases, with 9 bases left between them. CDR3 DNA sequence: TGTGCCAGCATCGGCCAGGACTATGGCTACACCTTC. This gives the protein CASIGQDYGYTF.

This clone was recorded a few times. This chain uses TRBV27 with TRBJ2-6, with 7 bases identical to TRBD1. Looked up from germline, CDR1 is MNHEY and CDR2 is SMNVEV (reference sequence). V dropped 7 bases and J dropped 2; count of bases not matched to a gene: 11. The CDR3 is 17 amino acids. CDR3 amino acids: CASKGSRGSPGANVLTF. The CDR3 DNA reads as TGTGCCAGCAAGGGCTCCAGGGGGAGTCCTGGGGCCAACGTCCTGACTTTC.

V usage is TRBV4-1 and J usage is TRBJ2-1, with a possible D match to TRBD1 (5 bases). V lost 2 bases and J 6 bases, leaving 8 bases between the germline ends. CDR1 and CDR2 (germline): MGHRA, YSYEKL. This CDR3 comprises 13 residues. The CDR3 loop reads CASSQMGRNEQFF. The CDR3 DNA reads as TGCGCCAGCAGCCAAATGGGGCGCAATGAGCAGTTCTTC.

The V and J genes are TRBV19 and TRBJ1-1; unclear D gene. Germline CDR1 and CDR2: LNHDA and SQIVND (reference sequence). Trimming took 5 bases from V and 2 from J, leaving 15 bases between them. The CDR3 is 15 residues long. DNA for the CDR3: TGTGCCAGTAGTTGGAGGCCAGGCGGAAACACTGAAGCTTTCTTT. Translation: CASSWRPGGNTEAFF. The entire variable domain, with the rest obtained from reference TRBV19 and TRBJ1-1, is as follows: DGGITQSPKYLFRKEGQNVTLSCEQNLNHDAMYWYRQDPGQGLRLIYYSQIVNDFQKGDIAEGYSVSREKKESFPLTVTSAQKNPTAFYLCASSWRPGGNTEAFFGQGTRLTVV.

The V and J genes are TRBV28 and TRBJ1-1; maybe TRBD1 (5 bases). The V end was cut by 7 bases, the J end by 6 bases, with 21 bases between. CDR1 is MDHEN, CDR2 SYDVKM, per germline. This CDR3 spans 15 amino acids. CDR3 sequence (DNA): TGTGCCAGCACCCAGGCGGGGGGGTGGGCCGCTGAAGCTTTCTTT. Translating gives CASTQAGGWAAEAFF.

This clone was seen a handful of times. CDR3 in amino acids: CAISRGGMNTEAFF. For the CDR3, the DNA is TGTGCCATCTCTCGGGGGGGGATGAACACTGAAGCTTTCTTT. The chain is built from TRBV10-3 and TRBJ1-1, with D tentatively TRBD1 (5 bases). Looked up from germline, CDR1 is ENHRY and CDR2 is SYGVKD. The CDR3 loop spans 14 amino acids. Trimming left V 8 bases short and J 0 bases short, with 13 bases between.

The table lists this clone with a few counts. CDR3 coding DNA: TGTGCCAGCAGCTTAGGAGGCGCCCGCTGGGGCTACACCTTC. The encoded protein is CASSLGGARWGYTF. The V and J genes are TRBV7-2 and TRBJ1-2; D gene ambiguous. The CDR3 consists of 14 residues. Germline lookup yields CDR1 SGHTA and CDR2 FQGNSA. Trimming removed 1 base at V and 8 bases at J, with 14 bases between.

The rearrangement links TRBV5-1 to TRBJ2-3; 9 bases match TRBD2. The CDR3 contains 15 residues. V shed 6 bases, J shed 3 bases, and the junction held 8 bases outside the gene matches. Per germline, CDR1 SGHRS and CDR2 YFSETQ. The CDR3 loop reads CASKTAGGGTDTQYF. CDR3 nucleotide sequence: TGCGCCAGCAAAACAGCGGGAGGTGGGACAGATACGCAGTATTTT.

This chain uses TRBV13 with TRBJ1-1; TRBD1 matches at 10 bases. Germline-derived CDR1 and CDR2 are PRHDT and FYEKMQ (reference sequence). The V segment lost 5 bases and the J segment 4 bases; nucleotides outside the gene matches: 10. CDR3 length equals 16 residues. The CDR3 DNA reads TGTGCCAGCAGCCCGCCGAGGGACAGGGGCGGCACTGAAGCTTTCTTT. Protein product: CASSPPRDRGGTEAFF.

This clone appeared a few times. The chain couples TRBV29-1 to TRBJ1-2; the match to TRBD1 covers 10 bases. V trimming: 7 bases; J trimming: 5 bases; junction bases outside the gene matches: 13. CDR1 and CDR2 from the germline V gene are SQVTM and ANQGSEA. This CDR3 has 15 amino acids. Here the CDR3 DNA reads TGCAGCGCCTCACAACCGGGACAGGGGTCGTATGGCTACACCTTC. Residues: CSASQPGQGSYGYTF. Looking up the rest from reference TRBV29-1 and TRBJ1-2 gives the full variable domain: SAVISQKPSRDICQRGTSLTIQCQVDSQVTMMFWYRQQPGQSLTLIATANQGSEATYESGFVIDKFPISRPNLTFSTLTVSNMSPEDSSIYLCSASQPGQGSYGYTFGSGTRLTVV.

The chain uses TRBV30 and TRBJ2-1, with 12 nucleotides matching TRBD2. V lost 0 bases, J lost 7 bases, and 4 bases stayed unmatched. This CDR3 region has 15 residues. Germline loops: CDR1 GTSNPN, CDR2 SVGIG (reference sequence). Written as DNA, the CDR3 is TGTGCCTGGAGTGTAAAGCTAGCGGGAGGGAATGAGCAGTTCTTC. Translated, it gives CAWSVKLAGGNEQFF.